This T cell receptor beta chain was obtained from a study of early T cells in non-severe SARS-CoV-2 infection (dated by TCRdb to about 2021). For context, the study as a whole: Because TCR sequencing was done on bulk RNA from unsorted whole blood, the alpha and beta chains could not be paired.

Receptor libraries were prepared by 5' RACE. The listed sequencing device is NextSeq 500. In the TCR library protocol, unique molecular identifiers were attached to individual cDNA molecules to correct for PCR bias and sequencing error. TCR alpha and beta chains were both sequenced, and the abundances of alpha and beta sequences in each sample were closely correlated with each other. The paper's processing steps were these. Decombinator V4 was used to annotate TCR sequences for V gene, J gene and CDR3. TCRs were defined as expanded if a significant change between any two time points was detected under a Poisson model with p below 0.0001. TCR abundances were normalised to the total number of TCRs sequenced per sample and were expressed as counts per million. MAIT TCRs were defined by TRAV1-2 paired with TRAJ12, TRAJ20 or TRAJ33, and iNKT TCRs by TRAV10 paired with TRAJ18. VDJdb, accessed 1 November 2021, was searched for CMV, EBV and SARS-CoV-2 annotated TCRs, excluding TCRs annotated for multiple antigens. TCRdb handled the public reads itself, with Q25 trimming in fastp and clone calling in MiXCR, and kept productive beta chains. For every CDR3 protein sequence, its rows merge into one entry that carries the most common genes and DNA. For this entry, the V and J calls and clone size follow TCRdb and not the study's own pipeline. Recorded for this sample are about 92,000 distinct CDR3 sequences; approximately 14% of them occurred a single time. In total, the top ten clones hold roughly 7% of the sample.

This clonotype has a handful of counts. Its antigen target is currently unknown. One base away there is no much larger clone; base qualities are not given. CDR1 and CDR2 were assigned from the germline V gene as SQVTM and ANQGSEA. Taken from cysteine to phenylalanine, the CDR3 has 13 residues. This entry keeps only the CDR3 DNA: 39 bases, framed from base 1. V has 7 bases trimmed and J has 4 bases trimmed; junction bases matching no gene number 5. A case-control design nested within a healthcare worker cohort in London, UK, was used, with weekly nasopharyngeal swab PCR tests and blood sampling performed. Healthcare workers were enrolled in the week of the UK lockdown, from 23 to 31 March 2020, and were followed every week for up to roughly 15 weeks. Beyond this particular receptor, the publication reports: VDJdb matching was skewed toward anti-spike CD8 responses and likely underestimated virus-specific expansions by missing private and CD4 specificities.

This TCR was recovered from an adult who was a healthcare worker with PCR-confirmed SARS-CoV-2 infection or an uninfected control (not recorded which). The chain couples TRBV29-1 to TRBJ2-1; 9 bases in between match TRBD2. The sample was whole blood. The DNA reads TGCAGCGCGACGACTAGCGGATACAATGAGCAGTTCTTC. The encoded protein is CSATTSGYNEQFF.